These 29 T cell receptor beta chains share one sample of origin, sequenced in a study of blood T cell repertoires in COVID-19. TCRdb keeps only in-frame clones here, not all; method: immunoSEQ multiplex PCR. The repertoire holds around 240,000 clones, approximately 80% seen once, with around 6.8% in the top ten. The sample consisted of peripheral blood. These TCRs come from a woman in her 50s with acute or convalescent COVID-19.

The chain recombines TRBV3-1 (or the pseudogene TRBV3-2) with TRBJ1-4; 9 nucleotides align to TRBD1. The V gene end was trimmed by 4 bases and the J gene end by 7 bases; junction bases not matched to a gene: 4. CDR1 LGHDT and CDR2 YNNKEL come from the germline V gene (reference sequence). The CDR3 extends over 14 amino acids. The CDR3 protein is CASSRTGGREKLFF. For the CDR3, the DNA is TGTGCCAGCAGCCGAACAGGGGGCCGTGAAAAACTGTTTTTT.

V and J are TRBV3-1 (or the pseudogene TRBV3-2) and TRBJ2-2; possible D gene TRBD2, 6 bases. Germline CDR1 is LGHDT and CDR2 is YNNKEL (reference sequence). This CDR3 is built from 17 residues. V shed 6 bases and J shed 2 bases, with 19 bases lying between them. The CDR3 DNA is TGTGCCAGCAGGGTCGGCTGGCGGGAAGCTAACACCGGGGAGCTGTTTTTT. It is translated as CASRVGWREANTGELFF.

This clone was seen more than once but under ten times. This CDR3 is CASSFSDRGNSPLHF. The CDR3 DNA follows: TGTGCCAGCAGCTTCAGTGATCGGGGTAATTCACCCCTCCACTTT. V and J are TRBV7-9 and TRBJ1-6, with D unclear. Germline V CDR1 and CDR2: SEHNR, FQNEAQ (reference sequence). With 3 bases removed from V and 6 bases from J, the gap between germline ends came to 12 bases. The CDR3 is 15 residues long.

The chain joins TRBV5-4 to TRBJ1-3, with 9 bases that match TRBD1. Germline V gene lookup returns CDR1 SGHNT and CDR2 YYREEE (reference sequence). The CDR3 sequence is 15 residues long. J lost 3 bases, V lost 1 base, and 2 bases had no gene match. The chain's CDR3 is CASSLTGGNGNTIYF. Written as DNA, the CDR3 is TGTGCCAGCAGCTTGACAGGGGGCAATGGAAACACCATATATTTT.

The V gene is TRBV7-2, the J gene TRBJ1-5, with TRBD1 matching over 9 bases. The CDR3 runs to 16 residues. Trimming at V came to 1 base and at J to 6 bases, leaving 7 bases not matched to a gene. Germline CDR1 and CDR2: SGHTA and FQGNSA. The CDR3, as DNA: TGTGCCAGCAGCTTAGTAACAGGGGGCGGGGGTCAGCCCCAGCATTTT. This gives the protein CASSLVTGGGGQPQHF. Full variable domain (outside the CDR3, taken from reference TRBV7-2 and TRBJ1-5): GAGVSQSPSNKVTEKGKDVELRCDPISGHTALYWYRQSLGQGLEFLIYFQGNSAPDKSGLPSDRFSAERTGGSVSTLTIQRTQQEDSAVYLCASSLVTGGGGQPQHFGDGTRLSIL.

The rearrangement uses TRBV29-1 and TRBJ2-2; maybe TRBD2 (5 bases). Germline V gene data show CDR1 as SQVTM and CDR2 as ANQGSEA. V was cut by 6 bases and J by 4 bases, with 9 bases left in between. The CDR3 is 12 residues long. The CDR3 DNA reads TGCAGCGTAGGAGGAGCCACCGGGGAGCTGTTTTTT. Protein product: CSVGGATGELFF.

CDR3 loop: CASSRELSNTGELFF. The DNA for the CDR3 is TGTGCCAGCAGCCGGGAGTTATCGAACACCGGGGAGCTGTTTTTT. V gene TRBV7-9 combines with J gene TRBJ2-2, with D perhaps matching TRBD2 (6 bases). Germline assignment: CDR1 SEHNR and CDR2 FQNEAQ (reference sequence). The CDR3 is made up of 15 amino acids. Trimming stripped 5 bases from V and 0 bases from J, with 10 bases between.

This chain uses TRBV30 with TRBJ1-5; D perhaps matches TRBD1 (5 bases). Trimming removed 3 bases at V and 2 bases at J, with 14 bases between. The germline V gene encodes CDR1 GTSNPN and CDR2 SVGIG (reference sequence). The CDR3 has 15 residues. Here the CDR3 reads CAWSPGPRGNQPQHF. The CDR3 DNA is TGTGCCTGGAGCCCAGGGCCAAGGGGCAATCAGCCCCAGCATTTT.

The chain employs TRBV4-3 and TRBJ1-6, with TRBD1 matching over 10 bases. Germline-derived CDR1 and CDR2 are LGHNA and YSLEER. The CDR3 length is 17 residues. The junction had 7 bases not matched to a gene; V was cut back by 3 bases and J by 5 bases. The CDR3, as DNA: TGCGCCAGCAGCCACGTTCGGGGGACAGGGGATAATTCACCCCTCCACTTT. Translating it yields CASSHVRGTGDNSPLHF.

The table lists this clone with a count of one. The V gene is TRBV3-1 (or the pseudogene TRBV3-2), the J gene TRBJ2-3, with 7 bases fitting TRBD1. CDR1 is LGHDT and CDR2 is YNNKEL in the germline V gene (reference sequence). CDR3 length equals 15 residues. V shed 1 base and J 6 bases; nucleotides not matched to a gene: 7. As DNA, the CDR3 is TGTGCCAGCAGCCAAGTAGGGGGCAGAAAGGATACGCAGTATTTT. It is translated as CASSQVGGRKDTQYF.

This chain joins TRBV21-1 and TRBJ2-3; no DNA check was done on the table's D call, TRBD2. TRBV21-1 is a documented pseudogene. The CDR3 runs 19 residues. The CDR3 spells CASSKGTAASGRARNTQYF. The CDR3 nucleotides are TGTGCCAGCAGCAAAGGAACGGCAGCTAGCGGGAGGGCCCGCAATACGCAGTATTTT.

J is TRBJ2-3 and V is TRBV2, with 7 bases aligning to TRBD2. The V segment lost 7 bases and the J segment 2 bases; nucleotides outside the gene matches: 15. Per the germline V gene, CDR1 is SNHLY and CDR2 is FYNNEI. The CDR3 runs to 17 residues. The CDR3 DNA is TGTGCCAGCATTAGTAGCCGGGGAGGGCGTGACACAGATACGCAGTATTTT. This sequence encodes CASISSRGGRDTDTQYF.

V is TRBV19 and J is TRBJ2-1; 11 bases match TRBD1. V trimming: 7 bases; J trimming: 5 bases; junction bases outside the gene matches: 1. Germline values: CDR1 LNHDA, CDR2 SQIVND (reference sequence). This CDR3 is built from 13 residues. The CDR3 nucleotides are TGTGCCAGTATGGGACAGGGGGACAATGAGCAGTTCTTC. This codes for CASMGQGDNEQFF.

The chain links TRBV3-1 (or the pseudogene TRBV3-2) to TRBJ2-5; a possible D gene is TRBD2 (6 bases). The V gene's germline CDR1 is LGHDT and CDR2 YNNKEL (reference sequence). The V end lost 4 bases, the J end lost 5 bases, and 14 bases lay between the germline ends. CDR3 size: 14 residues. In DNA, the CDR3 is TGTGCCAGCAGCCCCGGGGGTCGAGGGGAGACCCAGTACTTC. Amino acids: CASSPGGRGETQYF.

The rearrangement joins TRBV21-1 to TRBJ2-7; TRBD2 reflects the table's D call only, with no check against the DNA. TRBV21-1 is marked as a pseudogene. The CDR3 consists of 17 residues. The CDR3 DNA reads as TGTGCCAGCAGCAATCGAAAGGAGCGGGACGGCTCCTACGAGCAGTACTTC. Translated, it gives CASSNRKERDGSYEQYF.

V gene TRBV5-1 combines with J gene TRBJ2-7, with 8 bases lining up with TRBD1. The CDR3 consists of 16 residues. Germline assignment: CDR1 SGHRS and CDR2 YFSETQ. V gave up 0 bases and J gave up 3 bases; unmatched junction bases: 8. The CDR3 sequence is CASSLALTGDYYEQYF. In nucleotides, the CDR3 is TGCGCCAGCAGCTTGGCCTTGACAGGGGATTACTACGAGCAGTACTTC.

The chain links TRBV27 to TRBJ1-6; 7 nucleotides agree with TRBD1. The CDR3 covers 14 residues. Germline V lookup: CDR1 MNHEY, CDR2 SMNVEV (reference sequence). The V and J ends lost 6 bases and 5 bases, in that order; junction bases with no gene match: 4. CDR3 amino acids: CASRTGTDNSPLHF. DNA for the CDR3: TGTGCCAGCAGGACCGGGACAGATAATTCACCCCTCCACTTT.

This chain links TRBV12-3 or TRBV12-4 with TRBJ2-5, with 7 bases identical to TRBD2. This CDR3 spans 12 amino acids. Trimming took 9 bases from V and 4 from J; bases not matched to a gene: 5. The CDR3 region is CARGRGSETQYF. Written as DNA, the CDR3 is TGTGCCAGAGGGAGGGGCTCAGAGACCCAGTACTTC.

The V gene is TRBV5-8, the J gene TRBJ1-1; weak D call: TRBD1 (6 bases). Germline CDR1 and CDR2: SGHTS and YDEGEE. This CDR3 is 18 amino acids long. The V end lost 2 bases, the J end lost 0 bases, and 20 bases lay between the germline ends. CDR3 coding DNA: TGTGCCAGCAGCTTTGGAAAGACTCCGGGACAAATGAACACTGAAGCTTTCTTT. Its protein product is CASSFGKTPGQMNTEAFF.

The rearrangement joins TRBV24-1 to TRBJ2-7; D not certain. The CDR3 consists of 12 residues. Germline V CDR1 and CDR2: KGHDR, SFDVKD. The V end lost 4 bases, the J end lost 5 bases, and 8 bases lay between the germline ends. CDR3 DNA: TGTGCCACCAGTGACTCTACGGACGAGCAGTACTTC. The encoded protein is CATSDSTDEQYF.

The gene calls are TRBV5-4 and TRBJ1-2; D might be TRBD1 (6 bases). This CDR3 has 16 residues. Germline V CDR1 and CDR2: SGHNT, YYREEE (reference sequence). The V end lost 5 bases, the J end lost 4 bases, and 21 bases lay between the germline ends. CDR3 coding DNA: TGTGCCAGCAGGGAGGGGGGGACGTATTTTGGCTATGGCTACACCTTC. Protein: CASREGGTYFGYGYTF.

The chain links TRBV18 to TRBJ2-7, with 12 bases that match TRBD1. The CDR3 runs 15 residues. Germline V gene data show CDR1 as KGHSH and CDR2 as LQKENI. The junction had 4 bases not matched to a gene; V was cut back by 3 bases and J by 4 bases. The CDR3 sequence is CASSPKGQGAYEQYF. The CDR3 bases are TGTGCCAGCTCACCTAAGGGACAGGGGGCTTACGAGCAGTACTTC.

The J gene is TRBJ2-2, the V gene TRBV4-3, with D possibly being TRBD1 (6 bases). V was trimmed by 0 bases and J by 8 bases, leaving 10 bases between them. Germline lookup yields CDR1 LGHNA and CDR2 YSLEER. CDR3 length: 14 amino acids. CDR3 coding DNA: TGCGCCAGCAGCCAAGAGGCCGGGACAGGGGAGCTGTTTTTT. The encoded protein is CASSQEAGTGELFF.

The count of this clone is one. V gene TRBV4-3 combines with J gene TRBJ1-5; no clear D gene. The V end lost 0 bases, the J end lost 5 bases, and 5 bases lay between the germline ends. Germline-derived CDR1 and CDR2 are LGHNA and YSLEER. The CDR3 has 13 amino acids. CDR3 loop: CASSQDPDQPQHF. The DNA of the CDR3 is TGCGCCAGCAGCCAAGATCCGGATCAGCCCCAGCATTTT.

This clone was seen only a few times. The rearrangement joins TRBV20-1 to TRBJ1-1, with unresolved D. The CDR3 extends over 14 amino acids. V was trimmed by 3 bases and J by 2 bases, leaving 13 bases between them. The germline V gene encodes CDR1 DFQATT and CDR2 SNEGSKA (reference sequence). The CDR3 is CSASGFGGNTEAFF. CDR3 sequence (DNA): TGCAGTGCTAGTGGATTCGGCGGCAACACTGAAGCTTTCTTT.

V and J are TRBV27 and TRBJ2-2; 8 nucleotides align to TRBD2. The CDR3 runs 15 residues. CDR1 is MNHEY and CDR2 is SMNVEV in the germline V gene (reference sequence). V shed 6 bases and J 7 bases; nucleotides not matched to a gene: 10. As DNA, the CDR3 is TGTGCCAGCAGCCGGGGGGGCTTTAGTTTCGGGGAGCTGTTTTTT. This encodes CASSRGGFSFGELFF.

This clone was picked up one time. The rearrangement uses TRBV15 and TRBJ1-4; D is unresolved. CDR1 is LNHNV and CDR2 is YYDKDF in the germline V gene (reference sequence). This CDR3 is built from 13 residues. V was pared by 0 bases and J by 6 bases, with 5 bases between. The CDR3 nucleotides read TGTGCCACCAGCAGAGATCAGGATGAAAAACTGTTTTTT. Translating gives CATSRDQDEKLFF. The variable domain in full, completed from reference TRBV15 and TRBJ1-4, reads DAMVIQNPRYQVTQFGKPVTLSCSQTLNHNVMYWYQQKSSQAPKLLFHYYDKDFNNEADTPDNFQSRRPNTSFCFLDIRSPGLGDTAMYLCATSRDQDEKLFFGSGTQLSVL.

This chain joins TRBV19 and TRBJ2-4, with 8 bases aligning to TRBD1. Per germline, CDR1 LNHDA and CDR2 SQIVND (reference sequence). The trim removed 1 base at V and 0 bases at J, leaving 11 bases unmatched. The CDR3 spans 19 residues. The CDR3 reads CASSIGQTGARIAKNIQYF. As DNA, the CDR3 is TGTGCCAGTAGTATAGGACAGACAGGGGCTAGAATAGCCAAAAACATTCAGTACTTC.

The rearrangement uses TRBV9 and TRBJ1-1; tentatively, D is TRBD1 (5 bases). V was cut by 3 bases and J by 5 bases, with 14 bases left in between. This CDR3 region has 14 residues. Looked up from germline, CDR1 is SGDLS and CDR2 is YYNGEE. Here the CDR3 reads CASSDRGVRTEAFF. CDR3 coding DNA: TGTGCCAGCAGCGACCGGGGGGTTCGTACTGAAGCTTTCTTT.